The TCR beta chain under discussion was sequenced for a study of T cells in Graves' hyperthyroidism and ophthalmopathy. There were TCR beta CDR3 regions amplified from RNA transcripts. TCR CDR3 underwent first-round RT-PCR with the HTBI primer set. TCRdb analysed the multiplex PCR reads with MiXCR anew, one entry per CDR3 protein. The sample includes approximately 570,000 distinct CDR3 sequences, about 20% of them seen just once. Ten or more counts support this clonotype. Its antigen is as yet unknown. With 1 base removed from V and 7 bases from J, the gap between germline ends came to 17 bases. Germline-derived CDR1 and CDR2 are SGHTA and FQGNSA. This CDR3 region has 15 residues. Whole-study findings and limits: Blood also held most thyroid clonotypes expanded beyond 0.001. The model forecast ophthalmopathy, anticipating it by a median about 6.5 months before onset.

Sequencing was done on a sample of blood. The sequence was obtained from a man aged 40-49 years with Graves' ophthalmopathy. The chain links TRBV7-2 to TRBJ2-7; D possibly corresponds to TRBD2 (6 bases). The CDR3 reads CASSLGWSSEWEQYF. CDR3 in DNA: TGTGCCAGCAGCTTAGGTTGGTCTAGCGAGTGGGAGCAGTACTTC.